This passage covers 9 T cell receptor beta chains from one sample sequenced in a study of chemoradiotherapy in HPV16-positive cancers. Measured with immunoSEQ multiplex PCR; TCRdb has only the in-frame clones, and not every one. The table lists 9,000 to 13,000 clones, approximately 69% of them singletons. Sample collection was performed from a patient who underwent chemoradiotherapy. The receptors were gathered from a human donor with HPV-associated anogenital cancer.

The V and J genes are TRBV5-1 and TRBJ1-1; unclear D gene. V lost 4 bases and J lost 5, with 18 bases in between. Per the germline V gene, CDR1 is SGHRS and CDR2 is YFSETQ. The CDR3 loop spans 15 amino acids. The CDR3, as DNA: TGCGCCAGCAGCGGCTCCTACACGTCGGGGACTGAAGCTTTCTTT. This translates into CASSGSYTSGTEAFF.

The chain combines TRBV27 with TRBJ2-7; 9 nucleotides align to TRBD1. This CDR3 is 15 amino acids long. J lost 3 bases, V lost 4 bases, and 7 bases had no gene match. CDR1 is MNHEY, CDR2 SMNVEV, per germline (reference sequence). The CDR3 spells CASSWGDRVGYEQYF. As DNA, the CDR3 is TGTGCCAGCAGTTGGGGGGACAGGGTGGGCTACGAGCAGTACTTC.

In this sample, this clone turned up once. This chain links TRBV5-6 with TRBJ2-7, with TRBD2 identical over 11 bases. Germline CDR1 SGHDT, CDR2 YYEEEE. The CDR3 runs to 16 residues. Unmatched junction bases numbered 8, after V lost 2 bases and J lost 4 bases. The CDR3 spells CASSFLAGGQRYEQYV. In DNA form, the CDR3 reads TGTGCCAGCAGCTTTTTAGCGGGGGGGCAAAGGTACGAGCAGTACGTC.

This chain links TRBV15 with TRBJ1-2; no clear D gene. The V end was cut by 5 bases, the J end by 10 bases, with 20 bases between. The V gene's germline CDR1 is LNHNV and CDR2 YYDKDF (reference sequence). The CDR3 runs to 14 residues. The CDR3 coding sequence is TGTGCCACCAGCGGAGCTAAGGACGCTCTATCCTACACCTTC. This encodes CATSGAKDALSYTF.

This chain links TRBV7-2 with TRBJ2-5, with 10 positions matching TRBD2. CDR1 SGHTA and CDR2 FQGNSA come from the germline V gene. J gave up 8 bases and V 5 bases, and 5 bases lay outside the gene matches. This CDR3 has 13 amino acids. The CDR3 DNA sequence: TGTGCCAGCAGCCCGAGCGGGAGGGCCACCCAGTACTTC. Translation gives CASSPSGRATQYF.

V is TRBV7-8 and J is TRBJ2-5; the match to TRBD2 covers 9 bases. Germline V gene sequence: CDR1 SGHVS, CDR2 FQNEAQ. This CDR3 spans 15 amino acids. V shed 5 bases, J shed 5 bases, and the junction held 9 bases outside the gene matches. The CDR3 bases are TGTGCCAGCAGCCGGAGAGGCGGGGGGGCGGAGACCCAGTACTTC. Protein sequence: CASSRRGGGAETQYF.

The CDR3 sequence is CASSPGTSGSIYEQYF. For the CDR3, the DNA is TGCGCCAGCAGCCCGGGGACTAGCGGGAGTATCTACGAGCAGTACTTC. J is TRBJ2-7 and V is TRBV5-1; 14 bases map to TRBD2. The CDR3 runs 16 residues. Germline V gives CDR1 SGHRS, CDR2 YFSETQ. V lost 4 bases, J lost 3 bases, and 6 bases stayed unmatched.

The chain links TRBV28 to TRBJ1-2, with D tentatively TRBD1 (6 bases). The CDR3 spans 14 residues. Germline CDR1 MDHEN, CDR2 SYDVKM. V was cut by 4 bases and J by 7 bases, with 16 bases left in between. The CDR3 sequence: CASSSHGGHGGYTF. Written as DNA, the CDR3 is TGTGCCAGCAGTTCCCACGGGGGGCATGGTGGCTACACCTTC.

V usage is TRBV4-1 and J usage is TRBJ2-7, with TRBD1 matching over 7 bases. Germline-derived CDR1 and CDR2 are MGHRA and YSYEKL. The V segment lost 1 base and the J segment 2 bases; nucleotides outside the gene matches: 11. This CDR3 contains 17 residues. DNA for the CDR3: TGCGCCAGCAGCCAAGCACAGACAGTTCAGGGGGCCTACGAGCAGTACTTC. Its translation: CASSQAQTVQGAYEQYF.